This TCR beta chain derives from a study of cytomegalovirus exposure and HLA in healthy donors. Study details: Unique TCR beta sequences numbering 95 million to 130 million came from 150 million to 200 million T cells in an earlier analysis. Regarding the study as a whole: Follow-up analysis later connected one missense variant in DCLRE1C with trimming of TCR beta V- and J-genes. As a later analysis revealed, most CMV-associated TCR beta chains appeared HLA-restricted.

With 60 Vbeta and 13 Jbeta primers, the PCR was carried out. TCRdb's table, derived via immunoSEQ multiplex PCR, lists solely in-frame clones and lacks some. The sample includes around 97,000 clones, roughly 10% of them seen just once. J lost 4 bases, V lost 1 base, and 2 bases had no gene match. Germline loops: CDR1 SGHDN, CDR2 FVKESK. The CDR3 spans 15 residues. This clone has a handful of counts. Its antigen is unknown. This chain joins TRBV14 and TRBJ2-3, with TRBD2 matching 10 bases. The specimen was PBMCs. The sequence came from a man in his forties or fifties in good health and CMV-seropositive. In DNA form, the CDR3 reads TGTGCCAGCAGCCAAGTGAGCGGGAGGGCAGATACGCAGTATTTT. This codes for CASSQVSGRADTQYF.